Listed below are T cell receptor beta chains from one sample, sequenced in a study of T cells in Graves' hyperthyroidism and ophthalmopathy. Each CDR3 protein gets one entry after TCRdb re-called the multiplex PCR reads with MiXCR. The sample consists of roughly 720,000 distinct CDR3 sequences, about 18% of them appearing once. Input material: blood. Every receptor here comes from a man aged 45-65 years with Graves' hyperthyroidism. The CDR3 runs from the conserved cysteine through the conserved F or W. D genes are given only for firm matches.

d_call,v_call,cdr3_aa
.,TRBV7-6,CASSDLEGNTEAFF
TRBD1,TRBV6-5,CASSYSTGIDTQYF
TRBD1,TRBV7-2,CASSLAGQGAADYGYTF
TRBD1,TRBV5-1,CASSWSHPGQGNYGYTF
.,TRBV5-1,CASSSADSLRETQYF
.,TRBV27,CASSFGGDTQYF
.,TRBV9,CASSPNPIGQETQYF
.,TRBV7-2,CASSLVGGWEQYF
.,TRBV12-3/TRBV12-4,CASSHSGVSTDTQYF
.,TRBV28,CASSLGGKRRYYNEQFF
.,TRBV6-6,CASSLLPPGSNEQFF
.,TRBV13,CASSLRTGSAYEQYF
TRBD2,TRBV7-3,CASSLSGTSDQGYEQYF
.,TRBV7-8,CASSLPLWTQYF
TRBD2,TRBV5-1,CASSKGTSGFETQYF
.,TRBV5-1,CASSLEVSSDTQYF
.,TRBV6-2/TRBV6-3,CATTHYNEQFF
.,TRBV20-1,CSALPRDPRAKLFF
.,TRBV30,CAGGGEVVSYEQYF
TRBD2,TRBV27,CASSSPRTSGASGANVLTF
.,TRBV19,CASSKRPGTSYEQYF
TRBD2,TRBV5-5,CASIPGLAGSNTGELFF